This note documents a single T cell receptor (beta chain) sequence. The antigen is undetermined. At one of its ends the junction is not consistent with the germline gene, which may arise from a read error. CDR3 length equals 15 residues. Germline V CDR1 and CDR2: SNHLY, FYNNEI. Investigators performed immunoSEQ version v3.0 at survey level. Profiled with immunoSEQ multiplex PCR; TCRdb holds only in-frame clones, not every one. This sample has about 30,000 clones, with 80% found just once. The sample is drawn from a study of long-term antiretroviral therapy in people with HIV. The study, taken as a whole, reports: HIV repertoires spanned tighter CDR3 length ranges than controls did.

The TCR originated in a middle-aged man with HIV. The specimen was unsorted PBMCs, collected 0.3 years after starting antiretroviral therapy. The chain is built from TRBV2 and TRBJ2-7; 13 bases are shared with TRBD2. The CDR3 nucleotides are TGTGCCAGCAGCGAAGGGACTAGCGGGACCTACGAGCAGTACTTC. This codes for CASSEGTSGTYEQYF.